These 24 T cell receptor beta chains originate from one sample sequenced in a study of blood T cell repertoires in COVID-19. Clones were sequenced by immunoSEQ multiplex PCR, and TCRdb holds only the in-frame ones, with some missing. The sample has around 51,000 clones, just over 85% seen once. Material for sequencing was peripheral blood. The receptor source for this set is a woman over 75 with acute or convalescent COVID-19.

The J gene is TRBJ2-3, the V gene TRBV9; TRBD2 agrees at 8 bases. Germline CDR1 and CDR2: SGDLS and YYNGEE. This CDR3 has 15 residues. V lost 2 bases, J lost 4 bases, and 6 bases stayed unmatched. The DNA for the CDR3 is TGTGCCAGCAGCGTTGGACTAGCAACCGCAGATACGCAGTATTTT. Amino acid sequence: CASSVGLATADTQYF. The variable domain in full, completed from reference TRBV9 and TRBJ2-3, reads DSGVTQTPKHLITATGQRVTLRCSPRSGDLSVYWYQQSLDQGLQFLIQYYNGEERAKGNILERFSAQQFPDLHSELNLSSLELGDSALYFCASSVGLATADTQYFGPGTRLTVL.

This chain joins TRBV6-1 and TRBJ2-1; 12 bases match TRBD1. CDR1 and CDR2 from the germline V gene are MNHNS and SASEGT. V shed 2 bases and J 5 bases; nucleotides not matched to a gene: 4. The CDR3 length is 16 residues. The CDR3 here is CASSEWDRGQNNEQFF. The CDR3 coding sequence is TGTGCCAGCAGTGAATGGGACAGGGGGCAAAACAATGAGCAGTTCTTC.

The genes are TRBV24-1 and TRBJ2-1; D is ambiguous. Trimming cost V 2 bases and J 3 bases, with 4 bases left between them. Germline CDR1 and CDR2: KGHDR and SFDVKD. CDR3 length: 13 amino acids. CDR3 sequence reads: CATSDSGYNEQFF. DNA of the CDR3: TGTGCCACCAGTGATTCGGGCTACAATGAGCAGTTCTTC.

The CDR3: CASSSTELQETQYF. The CDR3 DNA reads TGTGCCAGCAGTTCGACAGAACTCCAAGAGACCCAGTACTTC. The chain is built from TRBV27 and TRBJ2-5; a weak D match, TRBD1 (5 bases). The CDR3 covers 14 residues. The germline CDR1 and CDR2 sequences are MNHEY and SMNVEV (reference sequence). Trimming removed 4 bases from V and 1 base from J, with 10 bases in between.

As concerns this clone: This same CDR3 is encoded by further DNA sequences in the sample. The genes are TRBV30 and TRBJ2-6, with TRBD2 matching over 7 bases. The CDR3 sequence is 17 residues long. The V gene's germline CDR1 is GTSNPN and CDR2 SVGIG (reference sequence). With 5 bases clipped from V and 4 bases from J, the junction kept 14 bases outside the gene matches. The CDR3 is CAWGGEGPKGGANVLTF. CDR3 DNA: TGTGCCTGGGGGGGGGAGGGCCCCAAGGGGGGGGCCAACGTCCTGACTTTC.

The rearrangement links TRBV6-6 to TRBJ1-5; D gene ambiguous. This CDR3 contains 15 residues. Trimming cost V 6 bases and J 6 bases, with 18 bases left between them. The germline gives CDR1 MNHNY, CDR2 SVGAGI (reference sequence). The CDR3 region is CASSRGPGVRQPQHF. CDR3 in DNA: TGTGCCAGCAGCCGAGGCCCCGGGGTTCGTCAGCCCCAGCATTTT.

This chain connects TRBV29-1 to TRBJ2-1, with TRBD2 as a possible D gene (6 bases). The CDR3 is made up of 13 amino acids. Trimming took off 3 bases at V and 12 bases at J, with 18 bases between the two ends. Germline assignment: CDR1 SQVTM and CDR2 ANQGSEA. CDR3 in amino acids: CSVEGRSGVGQFF. The CDR3 region has the DNA TGCAGCGTTGAGGGACGCTCGGGGGTCGGGCAGTTCTTC.

This clone was detected once. The V call is TRBV23-1, the J call TRBJ2-2; 15 positions match TRBD2. TRBV23-1 is an ORF; its function is uncertain. The CDR3 runs 19 residues. Germline trimming cut 0 bases from V and 4 bases from J; bases unmatched to any gene: 6. CDR3 DNA sequence: TGCGCCAGCAGTCAATCGGGGACTAGCGGGGGGCCGGGCACCGGGGAGCTGTTTTTT. Translating it yields CASSQSGTSGGPGTGELFF.

This chain links TRBV30 with TRBJ1-2; D unclear. With 0 bases removed from V and 4 bases from J, the gap between germline ends came to 6 bases. Per the germline V gene, CDR1 is GTSNPN and CDR2 is SVGIG (reference sequence). The CDR3 runs to 12 residues. In DNA, the CDR3 is TGTGCCTGGAGTGTTGTCGGCTATGGCTACACCTTC. Translation gives CAWSVVGYGYTF.

This sequence joins TRBV9 and TRBJ2-3; 7 bases map to TRBD2. The CDR3 sequence is 15 residues long. V was clipped by 4 bases and J by 0 bases; unmatched bases: 5. CDR1 SGDLS and CDR2 YYNGEE come from the germline V gene. The CDR3 bases are TGTGCCAGCAGCCCAAGCGGGGTTAGCACAGATACGCAGTATTTT. It specifies CASSPSGVSTDTQYF. The full variable domain, rest sourced from reference TRBV9 and TRBJ2-3, is DSGVTQTPKHLITATGQRVTLRCSPRSGDLSVYWYQQSLDQGLQFLIQYYNGEERAKGNILERFSAQQFPDLHSELNLSSLELGDSALYFCASSPSGVSTDTQYFGPGTRLTVL.

V and J are TRBV19 and TRBJ2-5; 11 bases fit TRBD1. Germline values: CDR1 LNHDA, CDR2 SQIVND (reference sequence). The CDR3 is 14 amino acids. Trimming at V came to 5 bases and at J to 5 bases, leaving 4 bases not matched to a gene. CDR3 amino acids: CASSPGQGDETQYF. The CDR3 DNA sequence: TGTGCCAGTAGTCCGGGACAGGGGGACGAGACCCAGTACTTC.

The chain has TRBV10-3 and TRBJ1-5; 12 positions match TRBD1. V lost 3 bases, J lost 7 bases, and 4 bases stayed unmatched. Germline CDR1 and CDR2: ENHRY and SYGVKD. This CDR3 region has 15 residues. This chain's CDR3 is CAISDRDRGRQPQHF. CDR3 coding DNA: TGTGCCATCAGTGACCGGGACAGGGGGCGACAGCCCCAGCATTTT.

The J gene is TRBJ2-6, the V gene TRBV30; tentative D call: TRBD1 (7 bases). The germline V and J ends were trimmed by 2 bases and 0 bases, with 14 bases remaining between them. The length of the CDR3 is 17 residues. Per germline, CDR1 GTSNPN and CDR2 SVGIG (reference sequence). The CDR3 DNA follows: TGTGCCTGGAGTAGGGGGCGGGACAGCTCTGGGGCCAACGTCCTGACTTTC. This translates into CAWSRGRDSSGANVLTF.

The rearrangement uses TRBV13 and TRBJ2-1; 9 bases fit TRBD2. The CDR3 contains 20 residues. J was trimmed by 4 bases and V by 5 bases; bases with no gene match: 21. Germline values: CDR1 PRHDT, CDR2 FYEKMQ (reference sequence). CDR3 residues: CASSPRLRGGPQRSYNEQFF. DNA of the CDR3: TGTGCCAGCAGCCCCCGCTTGCGGGGGGGCCCACAAAGAAGTTACAATGAGCAGTTCTTC.

V and J are TRBV7-3 and TRBJ1-1; tentatively, D is TRBD1 (5 bases). V was shortened by 4 bases and J by 4 bases, with 10 bases between the two germline ends. There are 13 residues in the CDR3. Germline V CDR1 and CDR2: SGHTA, FQGTGA. In nucleotides, the CDR3 is TGTGCCAGCAGCTCGACAGAATTCACTGAAGCTTTCTTT. Translating it yields CASSSTEFTEAFF.

On this clone: This sample includes further DNA sequences coding for the same CDR3. J is TRBJ1-1 and V is TRBV3-1 (or the pseudogene TRBV3-2); the D is unclear. The CDR3 covers 13 residues. The germline CDR1 and CDR2 sequences are LGHDT and YNNKEL (reference sequence). Deletions cut 0 bases from V and 10 bases from J, with 12 bases between. The CDR3 DNA is TGTGCCAGCAGCCAAGATGGAGGGCGCGGAGCTTTCTTT. Translated, it gives CASSQDGGRGAFF.

The sample holds one count of this clone. V is TRBV3-1 (or the pseudogene TRBV3-2) and J is TRBJ1-1; 8 bases fit TRBD1. Germline V gene lookup returns CDR1 LGHDT and CDR2 YNNKEL (reference sequence). V lost 5 bases to trimming and J lost 5 bases; unmatched junction nucleotides: 4. This CDR3 is 13 amino acids long. The CDR3 DNA reads as TGTGCCAGCAGCTACCGACAGGGGACTGAAGCTTTCTTT. Its translation: CASSYRQGTEAFF.

V gene TRBV7-2 combines with J gene TRBJ2-7; 10 bases are shared with TRBD1. The CDR3 totals 15 residues. In germline, CDR1 is SGHTA, CDR2 FQGNSA. The V and J ends lost 5 bases and 2 bases, in that order; junction bases with no gene match: 6. CDR3 DNA: TGTGCCAGCAGCACGGGACAGGGGTTTACCTACGAGCAGTACTTC. It yields the protein CASSTGQGFTYEQYF.

The CDR3 region has the DNA TGTGCCAGCAGCTTTGCGTCGGGACAGGGGGCTGGTGGCTACACCTTC. Residues: CASSFASGQGAGGYTF. This chain uses TRBV7-8 with TRBJ1-2, with TRBD1 matching 12 bases. Losses at the gene ends were 3 bases for V and 7 bases for J; bases not matched to a gene: 9. Germline V gene sequence: CDR1 SGHVS, CDR2 FQNEAQ. The CDR3 extends over 16 amino acids.

The J gene is TRBJ2-3, the V gene TRBV6-1; 10 bases align to TRBD2. The CDR3 contains 17 residues. J lost 3 bases, V lost 2 bases, and 8 bases had no gene match. From germline, CDR1 is MNHNS and CDR2 SASEGT. This CDR3 reads CASSEKAGGPGTDTQYF. The CDR3 DNA reads TGTGCCAGCAGTGAAAAAGCGGGGGGGCCGGGGACAGATACGCAGTATTTT.

The gene calls are TRBV29-1 and TRBJ1-2; 7 bases match TRBD1. Germline loops: CDR1 SQVTM, CDR2 ANQGSEA. V shed 5 bases, J shed 1 base, and the junction held 4 bases outside the gene matches. CDR3 length equals 13 residues. The CDR3 sequence: CSVTRQGNYGYTF. In DNA, the CDR3 is TGCAGCGTTACCCGACAGGGTAACTATGGCTACACCTTC.

The rearrangement joins TRBV19 to TRBJ2-7, with D perhaps matching TRBD1 (6 bases). Germline values: CDR1 LNHDA, CDR2 SQIVND (reference sequence). This CDR3 has 13 residues. V gave up 1 base and J gave up 13 bases, with 17 bases separating them. CDR3 bases: TGTGCCAGTAGTATAGGGACAGCTCAACCTCTCTACTTC. This gives the protein CASSIGTAQPLYF.

The V and J genes are TRBV4-1 and TRBJ2-1; D not resolved. The CDR3 spans 14 residues. Germline assignment: CDR1 MGHRA and CDR2 YSYEKL. Between the trimmed V and J ends, which lost 3 bases and 8 bases, there was a span of 14 bases. CDR3 protein: CASSQGFLGYEQFF. The CDR3 DNA is TGCGCCAGCAGCCAGGGCTTTTTAGGCTATGAGCAGTTCTTC.

This rearrangement joins TRBV18 to TRBJ1-2; maybe TRBD1 (5 bases). The V gene lost 0 bases and the J gene lost 3 bases, with 11 bases spanning the gap. The CDR3 sequence is 15 residues long. Germline lookup yields CDR1 KGHSH and CDR2 LQKENI. CDR3 nucleotide sequence: TGTGCCAGCTCACCACCCACAGGTGTGGACTATGGCTACACCTTC. This translates into CASSPPTGVDYGYTF.